This T cell receptor (beta chain) was recorded in a study of blood T cell repertoires in COVID-19. About the research overall: Italy, Spain and the United States were the sources of the convalescent and acute COVID-19 samples.

Original processing methods: Nucleated cell counts were estimated from reference gene primer amplification. Using immunoSEQ multiplex PCR, the repertoire was profiled, and TCRdb retains in-frame clones only, with some absent. The DNA gave D and trimming, while V, J and clone size come from that table. The repertoire includes some 250,000 clones, over 85% of them detected once, and less than 4% sits in the top ten. Participants were aged 18 to 89 years from around 25 US areas. The clonotype comes from a woman aged 30 to 39 with acute COVID-19. The sample taken for sequencing was PBMCs or T cells enriched from blood (not recorded which).

This chain's CDR3 is CASSLGGQGMIGDGYTF. The CDR3 DNA reads as TGTGCCAGCAGCTTGGGGGGACAGGGGATGATCGGGGATGGCTACACCTTC. The chain employs TRBV5-6 and TRBJ1-2; 10 bases are shared with TRBD1. Germline V CDR1 and CDR2: SGHDT, YYEEEE. V was clipped by 0 bases and J by 6 bases; unmatched bases: 11. The CDR3 spans 17 residues.